Shown below are 23 T cell receptor beta chains from a single sample sequenced in a study of blood T cell repertoires in COVID-19. The data were produced by immunoSEQ multiplex PCR, yet TCRdb's version contains in-frame clones alone and is incomplete. There are about 160,000 clones in the sample; roughly 80% occur only once, and about 3.4% lies in the top ten. The sample was PBMCs or T cells enriched from blood (not recorded which). The source of these receptors is a woman aged 55-70 years who had recovered from COVID-19.

The sample holds a few counts of this clone. The genes are TRBV6-5 and TRBJ1-2, with a weak D call TRBD1 (6 bases). The CDR3 consists of 14 residues. The V gene lost 6 bases and the J gene lost 5 bases, with 16 bases spanning the gap. Looked up from germline, CDR1 is MNHEY and CDR2 is SVGAGI. The CDR3 reads CASRSMTGTYGYTF. For the CDR3, the DNA is TGTGCCAGCAGGTCAATGACAGGAACATATGGCTACACCTTC.

The rearrangement uses TRBV18 and TRBJ1-5; maybe TRBD1 (5 bases). Trimming took off 2 bases at V and 0 bases at J, with 14 bases between the two ends. The CDR3 covers 17 residues. Germline assignment: CDR1 KGHSH and CDR2 LQKENI. CDR3 in amino acids: CASSPVSGGGSNQPQHF. DNA of the CDR3: TGTGCCAGCTCACCAGTGTCCGGGGGGGGTAGCAATCAGCCCCAGCATTTT.

This clone was recorded once. This rearrangement joins TRBV24-1 to TRBJ2-5, with 9 bases that match TRBD1. The CDR3 is 16 amino acids. The V gene end was trimmed by 5 bases and the J gene end by 0 bases; junction bases not matched to a gene: 6. The V gene's germline CDR1 is KGHDR and CDR2 SFDVKD. CDR3 nucleotide sequence: TGTGCCACCAGTGGCTCCGGGACAGGGTACCAAGAGACCCAGTACTTC. Translation gives CATSGSGTGYQETQYF.

V is TRBV21-1 and J is TRBJ1-2; TRBD1, the D gene given by the table, was not confirmed from the DNA. TRBV21-1 is a listed pseudogene. The CDR3 is made up of 14 amino acids. The CDR3 DNA reads as TGTGCCAGCGTCCAAACCGGGACAGGAGAGTGTTACACCTTC. Amino acid sequence: CASVQTGTGECYTF.

V and J are TRBV5-5 and TRBJ2-7; 8 bases match TRBD2. V lost 2 bases, J lost 6 bases, and 7 bases stayed unmatched. Germline assignment: CDR1 SGHKS and CDR2 YYEKEE (reference sequence). The CDR3 length is 14 residues. CDR3 nucleotides: TGTGCCAGCAGCTTCCCCGGGGGGGCCAGCGAGCAGTACTTC. Translated, it gives CASSFPGGASEQYF.

This sequence joins TRBV7-8 and TRBJ1-1, with 11 bases fitting TRBD1. The V gene's germline CDR1 is SGHVS and CDR2 FQNEAQ. The V segment lost 5 bases and the J segment 2 bases; nucleotides outside the gene matches: 7. CDR3 length equals 16 residues. The CDR3 reads CASSGRDRGSNTEAFF. The CDR3 DNA reads as TGTGCCAGCAGCGGACGGGACAGGGGGAGTAACACTGAAGCTTTCTTT.

This chain joins TRBV3-1 (or the pseudogene TRBV3-2) and TRBJ2-5; D is possibly TRBD2 (6 bases). This CDR3 has 14 amino acids. Looked up from germline, CDR1 is LGHDT and CDR2 is YNNKEL (reference sequence). V was trimmed by 5 bases and J by 5 bases, leaving 15 bases between them. DNA of the CDR3: TGTGCCAGCAGCACCCCCCGGGGAGGTGAGACCCAGTACTTC. Its protein is CASSTPRGGETQYF.

This clone was picked up one time. The chain combines TRBV18 with TRBJ2-1; no firm D call. V lost 5 bases and J 12 bases, leaving 11 bases between the germline ends. CDR1 is KGHSH, CDR2 LQKENI, per germline. There are 11 residues in the CDR3. The CDR3 DNA sequence: TGTGCCAGCTCAACACGCGCAGGGCAGTTCTTC. Amino acid sequence: CASSTRAGQFF.

This clone was observed once. V is TRBV7-9 and J is TRBJ2-3; 12 bases map to TRBD2. With 0 bases clipped from V and 7 bases from J, the junction kept 14 bases outside the gene matches. This CDR3 contains 19 residues. Germline-derived CDR1 and CDR2 are SEHNR and FQNEAQ (reference sequence). CDR3 nucleotides: TGTGCCAGCAGCTTAGCGGCTAGCGGGGGGGCCGGTGTCATGAATACGCAGTATTTT. This codes for CASSLAASGGAGVMNTQYF.

The chain combines TRBV29-1 with TRBJ2-1, with 9 bases that match TRBD2. V shed 7 bases and J 6 bases; nucleotides not matched to a gene: 7. Germline CDR1 reads SQVTM; CDR2 reads ANQGSEA. This CDR3 spans 13 amino acids. CDR3 region: CSGYGTSLNEQFF. The DNA of the CDR3 is TGCAGCGGTTATGGGACTAGCCTCAATGAGCAGTTCTTC.

The V call is TRBV21-1, the J call TRBJ2-1; TRBD2 is taken as the D call from the table, unchecked against the DNA. TRBV21-1 counts as a pseudogene. The CDR3 extends over 19 amino acids. For the CDR3, the DNA is TGTGCCAGCAGCAAAGGGGATTGGAGGGAAAACAGGAAGAACAATGAGCAGTTCTTC. As protein: CASSKGDWRENRKNNEQFF.

This chain connects TRBV3-1 (or the pseudogene TRBV3-2) to TRBJ2-7; weak D call: TRBD2 (7 bases). This CDR3 contains 17 residues. The V and J ends lost 0 bases and 2 bases respectively, with 17 bases between them. Germline V gives CDR1 LGHDT, CDR2 YNNKEL (reference sequence). CDR3 coding DNA: TGTGCCAGCAGCCAAGAGTTAGGGGGGGCCAGGGCCTACGAGCAGTACTTC. It is translated as CASSQELGGARAYEQYF.

This rearrangement joins TRBV2 to TRBJ2-7, with 10 bases identical to TRBD2. The CDR3 is 15 residues long. Germline CDR1 SNHLY, CDR2 FYNNEI. With 5 bases clipped from V and 4 bases from J, the junction kept 8 bases outside the gene matches. The CDR3 DNA follows: TGTGCCAGCAGTAGCGGGGGGGCTGTAGAATACGAGCAGTACTTC. Translating gives CASSSGGAVEYEQYF. Drawing the rest from reference TRBV2 and TRBJ2-7, the complete variable domain is EPEVTQTPSHQVTQMGQEVILRCVPISNHLYFYWYRQILGQKVEFLVSFYNNEISEKSEIFDDQFSVERPDGSNFTLKIRSTKLEDSAMYFCASSSGGAVEYEQYFGPGTRLTVT.

The CDR3 coding sequence is TGTGCCAGCAGCCAAGGAGGTGAGCAGTTCTTC. It codes for CASSQGGEQFF. This rearrangement joins TRBV3-1 (or the pseudogene TRBV3-2) to TRBJ2-1, with D hard to call. The germline V gene has CDR1 LGHDT and CDR2 YNNKEL (reference sequence). The CDR3 contains 11 residues. V gave up 1 base and J gave up 9 bases, with 4 bases separating them.

This chain links TRBV27 with TRBJ2-7, with 8 nucleotides matching TRBD1. V lost 6 bases, J lost 5 bases, and 6 bases stayed unmatched. The germline CDR1 and CDR2 sequences are MNHEY and SMNVEV (reference sequence). This CDR3 has 13 amino acids. The DNA of the CDR3 is TGTGCCAGCAGGGGACAGGTAAAACACGAGCAGTACTTC. Its protein product is CASRGQVKHEQYF.

The chain links TRBV2 to TRBJ1-1; 7 nucleotides agree with TRBD1. Germline-derived CDR1 and CDR2 are SNHLY and FYNNEI. This CDR3 comprises 13 residues. V gave up 8 bases and J gave up 3 bases; unmatched junction bases: 6. CDR3 DNA sequence: TGTGCCAGCCGCCGACAGGGCTACACTGAAGCTTTCTTT. This translates into CASRRQGYTEAFF. The full variable domain, its missing parts supplied by reference TRBV2 and TRBJ1-1, is EPEVTQTPSHQVTQMGQEVILRCVPISNHLYFYWYRQILGQKVEFLVSFYNNEISEKSEIFDDQFSVERPDGSNFTLKIRSTKLEDSAMYFCASRRQGYTEAFFGQGTRLTVV.

The CDR3 DNA sequence: TGTGCCAGCAGTGAAGGCCAGGGGAAAAATTCACCCCTCCACTTT. Translated, it gives CASSEGQGKNSPLHF. This chain joins TRBV2 and TRBJ1-6, with D possibly being TRBD1 (6 bases). The germline CDR1 and CDR2 sequences are SNHLY and FYNNEI. Between the trimmed V and J ends, which lost 1 base and 7 bases, there was a span of 11 bases. This CDR3 comprises 15 residues.

V and J are TRBV24-1 and TRBJ2-3; 13 nucleotides match TRBD2. Germline V CDR1 and CDR2: KGHDR, SFDVKD. The V and J ends lost 4 bases and 2 bases, in that order; junction bases with no gene match: 8. CDR3 size: 18 residues. The CDR3 bases are TGTGCCACCAGTGACCTTGGACTAGCGGGGGCCCTCACAGATACGCAGTATTTT. Translation gives CATSDLGLAGALTDTQYF.

This clone was seen more than once but under ten times. The gene calls are TRBV9 and TRBJ1-1, with a possible D match to TRBD1 (5 bases). This CDR3 is 14 amino acids long. V dropped 4 bases and J dropped 1 base, with 11 bases sitting between them. Looked up from germline, CDR1 is SGDLS and CDR2 is YYNGEE. The CDR3 region is CASSPRAGNTEAFF. CDR3 bases: TGTGCCAGCAGCCCCAGGGCAGGGAACACTGAAGCTTTCTTT.

This clone was observed once. The V gene is TRBV19, the J gene TRBJ1-4, with 9 positions matching TRBD1. The CDR3 consists of 15 residues. Germline loops: CDR1 LNHDA, CDR2 SQIVND (reference sequence). After removal of 3 bases from V and 8 bases from J, the junction contained 7 bases not matched to a gene. The CDR3 sequence is CASSITGTGLEKLFF. CDR3 in DNA: TGTGCCAGTAGTATCACCGGGACAGGGCTCGAAAAACTGTTTTTT.

The chain has TRBV14 and TRBJ2-7; D call uncertain. The V end was cut by 1 base, the J end by 4 bases, with 17 bases between. The V gene's germline CDR1 is SGHDN and CDR2 FVKESK. The CDR3 runs 16 residues. The CDR3 sequence: CASSQGPSTLLYEQYF. CDR3 in DNA: TGTGCCAGCAGCCAAGGTCCTTCGACATTACTTTACGAGCAGTACTTC.

This clone occurred once. The chain uses TRBV7-6 and TRBJ1-5; unclear D gene. The CDR3 runs 15 residues. Germline values: CDR1 SGHVS, CDR2 FNYEAQ. Trimming took off 1 base at V and 4 bases at J, with 11 bases between the two ends. CDR3: CASSLVAGNNQPQHF. CDR3 bases: TGTGCCAGCAGCTTAGTCGCGGGGAATAATCAGCCCCAGCATTTT.

The chain has TRBV6-4 and TRBJ1-2; 7 bases align to TRBD1. Germline V gene sequence: CDR1 MRHNA, CDR2 SNTAGT. The length of the CDR3 is 15 residues. V shed 7 bases, J shed 0 bases, and the junction held 8 bases outside the gene matches. CDR3 in DNA: TGTGCCAGCAAAGAGGGGGCTTCAGCTAACTATGGCTACACCTTC. The encoded protein is CASKEGASANYGYTF.